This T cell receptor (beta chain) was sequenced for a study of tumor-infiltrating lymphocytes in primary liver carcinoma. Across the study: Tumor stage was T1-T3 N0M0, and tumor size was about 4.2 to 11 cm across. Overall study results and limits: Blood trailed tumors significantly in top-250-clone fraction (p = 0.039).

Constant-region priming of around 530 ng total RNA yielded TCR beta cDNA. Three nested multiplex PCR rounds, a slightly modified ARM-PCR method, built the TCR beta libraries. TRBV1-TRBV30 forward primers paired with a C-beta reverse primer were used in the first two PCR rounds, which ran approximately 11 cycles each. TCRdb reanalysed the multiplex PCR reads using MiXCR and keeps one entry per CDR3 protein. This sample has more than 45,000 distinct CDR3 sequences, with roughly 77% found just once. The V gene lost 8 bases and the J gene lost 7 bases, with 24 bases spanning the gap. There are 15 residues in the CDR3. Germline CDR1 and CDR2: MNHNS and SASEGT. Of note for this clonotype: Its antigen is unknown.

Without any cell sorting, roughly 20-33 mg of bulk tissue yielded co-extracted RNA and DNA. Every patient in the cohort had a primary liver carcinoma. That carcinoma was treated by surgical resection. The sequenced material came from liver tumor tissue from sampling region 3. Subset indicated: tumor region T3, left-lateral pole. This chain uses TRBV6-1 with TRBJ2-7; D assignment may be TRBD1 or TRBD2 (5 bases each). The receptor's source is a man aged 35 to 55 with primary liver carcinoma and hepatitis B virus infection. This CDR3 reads CASCRQGFESGEQYF. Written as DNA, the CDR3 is TGTGCCAGCTGTAGGCAGGGCTTCGAGTCGGGGGAGCAGTACTTC.